This TCR beta chain was retrieved from a study of cytomegalovirus exposure and HLA in healthy donors. The V gene lost 1 base and the J gene lost 1 base, with 10 bases spanning the gap. The CDR3 runs 15 residues. From germline, CDR1 is SGDLS and CDR2 YYNGEE. PCR primers comprised 60 Vbeta and 13 Jbeta primers. Assay used: immunoSEQ multiplex PCR; TCRdb lists only in-frame clones, some missing. The table shows about 190,000 clones, with more than 70% occurring only once. Remarks on this clone: What it binds is not known.

General study results and limits: Cytomegalovirus status, reportedly, was diagnosed with high specificity and sensitivity by the classifier. It has been reported that TCR beta sequences accurately predicted the HLA-A and HLA-B alleles of most subjects. According to an earlier analysis, most TCR beta V segments yielded productive rearrangements about 87% or about 30% of the time.

The sequenced sample consisted of PBMCs. The sequence was collected from a boy younger than 18 in good health and CMV-seronegative. V gene TRBV9 combines with J gene TRBJ2-3, with D possibly being TRBD1 (5 bases). The CDR3 DNA sequence: TGTGCCAGCAGCGTACTCCAGACAGGCACAGATACGCAGTATTTT. This codes for CASSVLQTGTDTQYF.